The T cell receptor beta chain described here comes from a study of cytomegalovirus exposure and HLA in healthy donors. Whole-study context: Some 87 million unique TCRs from HLA-typed donors were held in an early release of data.

Germline V gives CDR1 KGHSH, CDR2 LQKENI. Trimming cost V 2 bases and J 9 bases, with 20 bases left between them. The CDR3 covers 16 residues. Study-wide results and limits: Most likely, a cluster of highly shared sequence variants arose as a sequencing artifact. Earlier analysis found most TCR beta V segments productive about 90% or about 30% of the time. In vitro confirmation showed a few CMV-associated chains to be CMV antigen specific.

Use of 60 Vbeta and 13 Jbeta primers characterized the PCR. Data came from immunoSEQ multiplex PCR; TCRdb stores just in-frame clones and leaves some out. The data contain about 76,000 clones, around four fifths of them singletons. Notes on this clone: Its antigen remains unknown.

This chain links TRBV18 with TRBJ1-5; tentatively, D is TRBD1 (5 bases). This sequence originates from a woman in her 40s in good health and CMV-seropositive. Sequenced material: PBMCs. The CDR3: CASSPDGGTGTSPQHF. CDR3 coding DNA: TGTGCCAGCTCACCAGACGGGGGAACAGGTACGTCGCCCCAGCATTTT.